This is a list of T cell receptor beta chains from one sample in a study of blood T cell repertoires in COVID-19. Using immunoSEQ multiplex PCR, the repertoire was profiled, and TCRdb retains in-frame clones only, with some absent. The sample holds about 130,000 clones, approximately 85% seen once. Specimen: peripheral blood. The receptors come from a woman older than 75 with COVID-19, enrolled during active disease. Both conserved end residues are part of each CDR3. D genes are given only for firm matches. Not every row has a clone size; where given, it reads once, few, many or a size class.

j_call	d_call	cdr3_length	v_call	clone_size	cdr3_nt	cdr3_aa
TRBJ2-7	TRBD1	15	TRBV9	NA	TGTGCCAGCAGCCCCCCGGGACAGGGGACCTACGAGCAGTACTTC	CASSPPGQGTYEQYF
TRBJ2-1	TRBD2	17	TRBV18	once	TGTGCCAGCTCACCATTCTTAGCGGGAAGCTCCTACAATGAGCAGTTCTTC	CASSPFLAGSSYNEQFF
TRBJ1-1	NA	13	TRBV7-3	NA	TGTGCCAGCAGCTTAAGTAGGAACACTGAAGCTTTCTTT	CASSLSRNTEAFF
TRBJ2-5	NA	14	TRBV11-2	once	TGTGCCAGCAGCTATACAGGGATCCAAGAGACCCAGTACTTC	CASSYTGIQETQYF
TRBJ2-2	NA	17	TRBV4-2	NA	TGTGCCAGCAGCCAATGGTCGGGGAAGGCACCCACCGGGGAGCTGTTTTTT	CASSQWSGKAPTGELFF
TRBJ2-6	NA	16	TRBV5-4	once	TGTGCCAGCAGTCACAGGGCAACCTCTGGGGCCAACGTCCTGACTTTC	CASSHRATSGANVLTF
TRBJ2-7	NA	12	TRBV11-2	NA	TGTGCCAGCAGCTCACAGGGCTACGAGCAGTACTTC	CASSSQGYEQYF
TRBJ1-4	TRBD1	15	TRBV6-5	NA	TGTGCCAGCAGTTACCCCGACAGGGAAAATGAAAAACTGTTTTTT	CASSYPDRENEKLFF
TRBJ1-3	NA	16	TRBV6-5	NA	TGTGCCAGCAGTTACTCGAGCAGGCACTCTGGAAACACCATATATTTT	CASSYSSRHSGNTIYF
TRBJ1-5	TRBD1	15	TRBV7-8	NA	TGTGCCAGCAGCGGCGGGACAGGCAGCAATCAGCCCCAGCATTTT	CASSGGTGSNQPQHF
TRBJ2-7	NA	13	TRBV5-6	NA	TGTGCCAGCAGCTTGCCCGACAACTACGAGCAGTACTTC	CASSLPDNYEQYF
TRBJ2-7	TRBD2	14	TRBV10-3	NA	TGTGCCATCAGTGGAGGACTAGCAGGCTACGAGCAGTACTTC	CAISGGLAGYEQYF
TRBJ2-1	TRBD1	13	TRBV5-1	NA	TGCGCCAGCAGCCCGGGACAGGGCAATGAGCAGTTCTTC	CASSPGQGNEQFF
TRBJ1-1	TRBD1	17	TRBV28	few	TGTGCCAGCACCTTAACAGGGGGCGCCCGGTATAGTACTGAAGCTTTCTTT	CASTLTGGARYSTEAFF
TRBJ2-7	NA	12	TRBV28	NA	TGTGCCAGCGGCTCAAATTACTACGAGCAGTACTTC	CASGSNYYEQYF
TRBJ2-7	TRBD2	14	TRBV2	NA	TGTGCCAGCAGTGCCCGGACTAGCGACTACGAGCAGTACTTC	CASSARTSDYEQYF
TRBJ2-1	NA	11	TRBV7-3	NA	TGTGCCAGCAGCTCTGACAATGAGCAGTTCTTC	CASSSDNEQFF
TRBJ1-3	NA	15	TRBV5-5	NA	TGTGCCAGCAGCTTGGAAGGGGGCTCTGGAAACACCATATATTTT	CASSLEGGSGNTIYF
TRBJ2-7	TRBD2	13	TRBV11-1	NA	TGTGCCAGCAGCGCTAGCGGGCGATACGAGCAGTACTTC	CASSASGRYEQYF
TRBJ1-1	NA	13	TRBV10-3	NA	TGTGCCATCAGGGAAAGGGGTAACACTGAAGCTTTCTTT	CAIRERGNTEAFF
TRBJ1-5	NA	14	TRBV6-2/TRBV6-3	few	TGTGCCAGCAGTTACGGGAGCCCGAGTGGGCCCCAGCATTTT	CASSYGSPSGPQHF
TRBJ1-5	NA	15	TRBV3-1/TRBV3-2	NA	TGTGCCAGCAGCCAAGGATCAGGTCGCGGGCAGCCCCAGCATTTT	CASSQGSGRGQPQHF
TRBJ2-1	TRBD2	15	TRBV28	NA	TGTGCCAGCAGACCAAGCGGGACCGGGTACAATGAGCAGTTCTTC	CASRPSGTGYNEQFF
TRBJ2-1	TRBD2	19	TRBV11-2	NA	TGTGCCAGCAGCTCCCCAACGGGACTAGCGGGCCACTCCTACAATGAGCAGTTCTTC	CASSSPTGLAGHSYNEQFF
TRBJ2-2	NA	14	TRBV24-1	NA	TGTGCCACCAGTGCCGGTCTAAACACCGGGGAGCTGTTTTTT	CATSAGLNTGELFF
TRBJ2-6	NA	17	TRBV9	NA	TGTGCCAGCAGCGTAGCTCGGGGAGACTCTGGGGCCAACGTCCTGACTTTC	CASSVARGDSGANVLTF
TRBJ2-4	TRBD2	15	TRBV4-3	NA	TGCGCCAGCAGCCCGACTCTAGCGGGAGTTAACATTCAGTACTTC	CASSPTLAGVNIQYF
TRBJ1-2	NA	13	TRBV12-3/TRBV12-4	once	TGTGCCAGCAGCCCCATGCTGACGAGGGGCTACACCTTC	CASSPMLTRGYTF
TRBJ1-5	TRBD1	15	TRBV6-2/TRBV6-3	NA	TGTGCCAGCAGTGACGGACAGGCCCGCAATCAGCCCCAGCATTTT	CASSDGQARNQPQHF
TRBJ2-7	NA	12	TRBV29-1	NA	TGCAGCGTTAGTACCGGGACCTACGAGCAGTACTTC	CSVSTGTYEQYF
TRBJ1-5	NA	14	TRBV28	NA	TGTGCCAGTGTCGAGGGAACGGCCAATCAGCCCCAGCATTTT	CASVEGTANQPQHF
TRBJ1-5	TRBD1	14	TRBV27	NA	TGTGCCAGCAGTTTGAAGGGGGCGCAGACGCCCCAGCATTTT	CASSLKGAQTPQHF